Below, 21 T cell receptor beta chains from the same sample are listed, as sequenced in a study of T cell repertoires in cytomegalovirus infection. Via MiXCR, TCRdb re-called the reads, giving one row per CDR3 protein. The top ten hold 8.5% to 10% of the sample, which has hundreds of thousands of distinct CDR3 sequences, 18% seen once. Material: PBMCs. Receptor source: a human donor in good health (CMV status not recorded). Some clones in this sample may be carry-over from other donors' samples.

The rearrangement joins TRBV28 to TRBJ1-2; D call uncertain. This CDR3 has 16 amino acids. With 6 bases removed from V and 1 base from J, the gap between germline ends came to 18 bases. Germline V gene data show CDR1 as MDHEN and CDR2 as SYDVKM. CDR3 sequence reads: CASSLKWGKLNYGYTF. The CDR3 DNA reads as TGTGCCAGCAGCCTTAAGTGGGGAAAGCTTAACTATGGCTACACCTTC.

This clonotype was seen repeatedly, ten times or more. The chain carries TRBV28 and TRBJ1-1; TRBD1 might be the D (5 bases). V lost 1 base and J 4 bases, leaving 13 bases between the germline ends. The CDR3 is 15 residues long. The V gene's germline CDR1 is MDHEN and CDR2 SYDVKM. Here the CDR3 reads CASSLYRGLGTEAFF. In nucleotides, the CDR3 is TGTGCCAGCAGTTTATATAGGGGTTTAGGCACTGAAGCTTTCTTT.

In the case of this clonotype: A much larger clonotype is one base distant, so this may be a read error. Lacking the conserved final phenylalanine or tryptophan, this CDR3 likely reflects a read error. The rearrangement joins TRBV7-2 to TRBJ1-3; no firm D call. Germline CDR1 reads SGHTA; CDR2 reads FQGNSA. The CDR3 has 15 amino acids. Trimming pared 4 bases from V and 4 bases from J, leaving 14 bases between. DNA for the CDR3: TGTGCCAGCAGCTCCGGACTAATGGGAGGAAACACCATATATCTT. It translates to CASSSGLMGGNTIYL.

V is TRBV28 and J is TRBJ2-1, with 10 positions matching TRBD1. Germline V gene data show CDR1 as MDHEN and CDR2 as SYDVKM. V trimming: 3 bases; J trimming: 6 bases; junction bases outside the gene matches: 2. This CDR3 is built from 14 residues. This chain's CDR3 is CASSLGDRGNEQFF. CDR3 nucleotide sequence: TGTGCCAGCAGTTTGGGGGACAGGGGCAATGAGCAGTTCTTC.

A word on this clonotype: Given the absence of the conserved phenylalanine or tryptophan at the CDR3 end, a read error is likely. The chain links TRBV29-1 to TRBJ2-6; no firm D call. The CDR3 loop spans 13 amino acids. In germline, CDR1 is SQVTM, CDR2 ANQGSEA. The germline V and J ends were trimmed by 5 bases and 0 bases, with 5 bases remaining between them. CDR3 nucleotide sequence: TGCAGCGTTTCAGACTCTGGGGCCAACGTCCTGACTTCC. Translated: CSVSDSGANVLTS.

The table lists this clonotype with many counts. The chain uses TRBV7-2 and TRBJ2-2; D gene ambiguous. Deletions cut 3 bases from V and 7 bases from J, with 9 bases between. Germline V gives CDR1 SGHTA, CDR2 FQGNSA. The CDR3 totals 13 residues. Here the CDR3 reads CASSLNPNGELFF. In nucleotides, the CDR3 is TGTGCCAGCAGCTTGAACCCAAACGGGGAGCTGTTTTTT.

Only a few counts were recorded for this clonotype. The chain recombines TRBV5-4 with TRBJ2-3; perhaps TRBD1 as D (6 bases). This CDR3 spans 14 amino acids. V was shortened by 2 bases and J by 5 bases, with 12 bases between the two germline ends. Per germline, CDR1 SGHNT and CDR2 YYREEE (reference sequence). In nucleotides, the CDR3 is TGTGCCAGCAGCTTCACAGGGAACGGAGATACGCAGTATTTT. Protein: CASSFTGNGDTQYF. Complete variable domain (other parts from reference TRBV5-4 and TRBJ2-3): ETGVTQSPTHLIKTRGQQVTLRCSSQSGHNTVSWYQQALGQGPQFIFQYYREEENGRGNFPPRFSGLQFPNYSSELNVNALELDDSALYLCASSFTGNGDTQYFGPGTRLTVL.

The CDR3 DNA is TGTGCCAGCTCACAAAAGGGGGGAGAGCAGTACTTC. Translated: CASSQKGGEQYF. The chain has TRBV18 and TRBJ2-7, with D perhaps assigned TRBD1 or TRBD2 (6 bases each). Germline V gene sequence: CDR1 KGHSH, CDR2 LQKENI. The ends were cut back, 4 bases at V and 7 bases at J, with 11 bases in the middle. The length of the CDR3 is 12 residues.

For the CDR3, the DNA is TGCGCCAGCAGCCACCGACTAGCTAGCACAGATACGCAGTATTTT. Protein: CASSHRLASTDTQYF. The chain is built from TRBV4-1 and TRBJ2-3; 7 positions match TRBD2. Germline V gene sequence: CDR1 MGHRA, CDR2 YSYEKL. V was pared by 3 bases and J by 0 bases, with 3 bases of the junction left unmatched. The CDR3 sequence is 15 residues long.

This clonotype was detected ten times or more. The V call is TRBV19, the J call TRBJ2-1; a weak D match, TRBD2 (6 bases). The CDR3 sequence is 13 residues long. Trimming shortened V by 5 bases and J by 8 bases, and 13 bases separated the two germline ends. Germline V gene sequence: CDR1 LNHDA, CDR2 SQIVND (reference sequence). The CDR3 loop is CASSPPGVDEQFF. Here the CDR3 DNA reads TGTGCCAGTAGTCCCCCGGGAGTTGATGAGCAGTTCTTC.

V gene TRBV12-3 or TRBV12-4 combines with J gene TRBJ2-3; TRBD2 matches at 8 bases. The CDR3 runs to 14 residues. V shed 7 bases, J shed 6 bases, and the junction held 9 bases outside the gene matches. CDR3 in amino acids: CASTPGAGVDTQYF. The DNA for the CDR3 is TGTGCCAGCACCCCGGGAGCGGGAGTTGATACGCAGTATTTT.

This clonotype was found a few times. The junction departs from germline at one end; a sequencing error may be responsible. The chain combines TRBV6-6 with TRBJ2-4; D uncertain. The CDR3 has 15 residues. Germline V CDR1 and CDR2: MNHNY, SVGAGI (reference sequence). CDR3 amino acids: CASSDSGPLKNIQYF. Here the CDR3 DNA reads TGTGCCAGCAGTGACTCCGGACCGTTAAAAAACATTCAGTACTTC.

V usage is TRBV20-1 and J usage is TRBJ1-5; a possible D gene is TRBD1 (6 bases). Germline CDR1 is DFQATT and CDR2 is SNEGSKA (reference sequence). The CDR3 has 16 residues. Trimming shortened V by 5 bases and J by 2 bases, and 19 bases separated the two germline ends. The CDR3 sequence is CSAVRQAGGGNQPQHF. CDR3 nucleotides: TGCAGTGCTGTAAGACAGGCCGGGGGAGGCAATCAGCCCCAGCATTTT.

This clonotype appeared a few times. The V gene is TRBV11-2, the J gene TRBJ1-4; D not certain. From germline, CDR1 is SGHAT and CDR2 FQNNGV. V was trimmed by 5 bases and J by 0 bases, leaving 10 bases between them. The CDR3 spans 15 residues. The CDR3, as DNA: TGTGCCAGCAGCGCCAACAGTCCAACTAATGAAAAACTGTTTTTT. Amino acids: CASSANSPTNEKLFF.

This clonotype showed up many times. This sequence joins TRBV23-1 and TRBJ2-1; D uncertain. TRBV23-1 is reported as an ORF; its role is uncertain. The V end was cut by 4 bases, the J end by 2 bases, with 3 bases between. The CDR3 spans 12 residues. Written as DNA, the CDR3 is TGCGCCAGCAGTCGACCCTACAATGAGCAGTTCTTC. It specifies CASSRPYNEQFF.

This clonotype has only a few counts. This sequence joins TRBV25-1 and TRBJ1-4, with TRBD1 matching over 7 bases. This CDR3 spans 15 amino acids. Germline loops: CDR1 MGHDK, CDR2 SYGVNS. The J segment lost 6 bases and the V segment lost 2 bases, leaving 6 bases of the junction unmatched. The CDR3 protein is CASSEEQGWDEKLFF. The CDR3, as DNA: TGTGCCAGCAGTGAAGAACAGGGGTGGGATGAAAAACTGTTTTTT.

The chain employs TRBV10-1 and TRBJ1-1; possible D gene TRBD1, 5 bases. Trimming took off 7 bases at V and 1 base at J, with 13 bases between the two ends. Germline V gene sequence: CDR1 WNHNN, CDR2 SYGVQD (reference sequence). The CDR3 is made up of 14 amino acids. The CDR3, as DNA: TGCGCCAGCACCGAGGGGTGGAAGAACACTGAAGCTTTCTTT. Protein product: CASTEGWKNTEAFF.

Comments on this clonotype: The missing conserved phenylalanine or tryptophan at the end of this CDR3 makes a read error likely. The chain recombines TRBV2 with TRBJ1-5; D is uncertain. The ends were cut back, 3 bases at V and 0 bases at J, with 12 bases in the middle. The CDR3 runs 16 residues. The V gene's germline CDR1 is SNHLY and CDR2 FYNNEI. CDR3: CASSDNSAHSNQPQHV. CDR3 bases: TGTGCCAGCAGTGATAACTCAGCTCATAGCAATCAGCCCCAGCATGTT.

The V call is TRBV2, the J call TRBJ2-1; D possibly corresponds to TRBD2 (5 bases). CDR1 SNHLY and CDR2 FYNNEI come from the germline V gene. V gave up 3 bases and J gave up 0 bases, with 15 bases separating them. This CDR3 comprises 17 residues. The CDR3 spells CASSDPSSGSSYNEQFF. The CDR3 DNA follows: TGTGCCAGCAGTGACCCGAGCAGCGGTAGCTCCTACAATGAGCAGTTCTTC.

This clonotype showed up just once. V and J are TRBV7-2 and TRBJ1-3; maybe TRBD1 (5 bases). The CDR3 loop spans 15 amino acids. CDR1 SGHTA and CDR2 FQGNSA come from the germline V gene. Trimming cost V 5 bases and J 1 base, with 12 bases left between them. The CDR3: CASSHKGRSGNTIYF. The CDR3 DNA is TGTGCCAGCAGCCACAAGGGGCGTTCTGGAAACACCATATATTTT.

The chain joins TRBV6-2 or TRBV6-3 to TRBJ2-1; 9 bases are shared with TRBD2. Trimming took 5 bases from V and 5 from J; bases not matched to a gene: 10. CDR3 size: 16 residues. Per germline, CDR1 MNHEY and CDR2 SVGEGT. As DNA, the CDR3 is TGTGCCAGCAGTCCCCCCGGGCTAGCGGGAAACAATGAGCAGTTCTTC. Amino acids: CASSPPGLAGNNEQFF.